This T cell receptor (beta chain) was profiled in a study of beta chain features in type 1 diabetes. Germline-derived CDR1 and CDR2 are SGHDT and YYEEEE. This CDR3 is 16 amino acids long. V shed 8 bases and J shed 7 bases, with 28 bases lying between them. Sequenced material consisted of expressed TCRB transcripts (all of the isolated RNA was reverse transcribed). Clones were read by immunoSEQ multiplex PCR, and TCRdb kept only the in-frame ones, dropping some. The data hold 810,000 or so clones, with about a sixth observed a single time. Regarding this clone: Its cognate antigen is unknown.

Study outcomes and limitations: Patients with type 1 diabetes carried fewer insertions and had more deletions at their VDJ junctions.

The source of this sequence is a woman between 18 and 30 years old in good health. What was sequenced was naive CD4+ T cells from blood. The chain joins TRBV5-6 to TRBJ2-7, with D possibly matching TRBD1 (5 bases). The CDR3 DNA reads as TGTGCCAGAACCCTCGAGGTACCTCAGGGAACGGGTGAGCAGTACTTC. Protein sequence: CARTLEVPQGTGEQYF. The full variable domain, in which reference TRBV5-6 and TRBJ2-7 provide the parts outside the CDR3, is DAGVTQSPTHLIKTRGQQVTLRCSPKSGHDTVSWYQQALGQGPQFIFQYYEEEERQRGNFPDRFSGHQFPNYSSELNVNALLLGDSALYLCARTLEVPQGTGEQYFGPGTRLTVT.